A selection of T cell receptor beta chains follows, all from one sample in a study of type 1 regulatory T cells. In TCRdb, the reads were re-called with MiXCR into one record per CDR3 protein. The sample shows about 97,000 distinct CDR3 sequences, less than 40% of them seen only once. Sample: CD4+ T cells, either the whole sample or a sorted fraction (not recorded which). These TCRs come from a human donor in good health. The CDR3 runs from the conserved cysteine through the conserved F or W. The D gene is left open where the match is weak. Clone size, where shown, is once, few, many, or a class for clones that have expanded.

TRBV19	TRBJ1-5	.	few	CASRAVNQPQHF	TGTGCCAGTAGGGCCGTCAATCAGCCCCAGCATTTT
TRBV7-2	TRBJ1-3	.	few	CASTPTVLGNTIYF	TGTGCCAGCACCCCAACTGTCCTTGGAAACACCATATATTTT
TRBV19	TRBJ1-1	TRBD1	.	CASHDRGRTEAFF	TGTGCCAGTCACGACAGGGGGCGCACTGAAGCTTTCTTT
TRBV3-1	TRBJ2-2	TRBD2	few	CASSQDTGLGPTGELFF	TGTGCCAGCAGCCAAGACACGGGACTAGGCCCCACCGGGGAGCTGTTTTTT
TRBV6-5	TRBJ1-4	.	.	CASRTPTADNEKLFF	TGTGCCAGCAGAACACCGACAGCTGATAATGAAAAACTGTTTTTT
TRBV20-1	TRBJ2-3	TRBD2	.	CSASSQREGGDTQYF	TGCAGTGCTAGCAGTCAGCGGGAGGGAGGAGATACGCAGTATTTT
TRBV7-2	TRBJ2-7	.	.	CASSLGHSSYEQYF	TGTGCCAGCAGCTTAGGTCACAGCTCCTACGAGCAGTACTTC
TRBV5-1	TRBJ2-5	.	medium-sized	CASSRGQETQYF	TGCGCCAGCAGTCGGGGTCAAGAGACCCAGTACTTC
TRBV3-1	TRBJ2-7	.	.	CASSQELPVYEQYF	TGTGCCAGCAGCCAAGAACTCCCTGTGTACGAGCAGTACTTC
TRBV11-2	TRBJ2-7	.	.	CASSSTVNEQYF	TGTGCCAGCAGCTCCACCGTGAACGAGCAGTACTTC
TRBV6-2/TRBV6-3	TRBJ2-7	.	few	CASSPTETYEQYF	TGTGCCAGCAGCCCGACTGAGACCTACGAGCAGTACTTC
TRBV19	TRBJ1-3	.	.	CASRGGFSGNTIYF	TGTGCCAGTAGGGGCGGCTTCTCTGGAAACACCATATATTTT
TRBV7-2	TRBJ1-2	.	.	CASSLGQFYGYTF	TGTGCCAGCAGCTTAGGACAGTTCTATGGCTACACCTTC
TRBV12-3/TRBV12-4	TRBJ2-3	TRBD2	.	CASSKRLGLAGTDTQYF	TGTGCCAGCAGTAAACGACTGGGACTAGCGGGCACAGATACGCAGTATTTT
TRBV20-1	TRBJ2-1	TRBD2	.	CSAQPASGTYNEQFF	TGCAGTGCACAACCGGCTAGCGGGACCTACAATGAGCAGTTCTTC
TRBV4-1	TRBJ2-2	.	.	CASSLLATGELFF	TGCGCCAGCAGCCTACTAGCAACCGGGGAGCTGTTTTTT
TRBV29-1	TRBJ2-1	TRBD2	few	CSGILAGRVGEQFF	TGCAGCGGAATACTAGCGGGAAGGGTGGGTGAGCAGTTCTTC
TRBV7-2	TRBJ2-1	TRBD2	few	CASTFLAGGRNEQFF	TGTGCCAGCACCTTTCTAGCGGGAGGGAGGAATGAGCAGTTCTTC
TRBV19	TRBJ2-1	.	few	CASSIDRGGEQFF	TGTGCCAGTAGTATAGATCGGGGAGGTGAGCAGTTCTTC
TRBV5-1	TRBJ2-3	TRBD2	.	CVSSLGLAGDTQYF	TGCGTCAGCAGCCTAGGACTAGCCGGGGATACGCAGTATTTT
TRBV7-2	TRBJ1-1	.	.	CASLATMRNTEAFF	TGTGCCAGCCTAGCAACCATGAGGAACACTGAAGCTTTCTTT
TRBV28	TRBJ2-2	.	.	CASSLAGNRNTGELFF	TGTGCCAGCAGTTTAGCGGGAAACAGGAACACCGGGGAGCTGTTTTTT
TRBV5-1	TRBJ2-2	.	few	CASSRNLANTGELFF	TGCGCCAGCAGCCGGAACTTAGCGAACACCGGGGAGCTGTTTTTT
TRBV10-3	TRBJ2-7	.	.	CAIGGTCSYEQYF	TGTGCCATCGGGGGTACGTGCTCCTACGAGCAGTACTTC
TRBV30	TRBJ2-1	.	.	CAWSVRYGSSYNDQFF	TGTGCCTGGAGTGTGAGATACGGGAGCTCCTACAATGATCAGTTCTTC
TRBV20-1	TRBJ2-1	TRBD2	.	CSARSGLAGDKQFF	TGCAGTGCTAGATCTGGACTAGCGGGGGACAAGCAGTTCTTC
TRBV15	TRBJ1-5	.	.	CATSRAPGEPQHF	TGTGCCACCAGCAGAGCACCTGGGGAGCCCCAGCATTTT
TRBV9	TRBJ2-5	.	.	CASSVAMEQETQYF	TGTGCCAGCAGCGTAGCGATGGAACAAGAGACCCAGTACTTC
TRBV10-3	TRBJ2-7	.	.	CAIRPHEQYF	TGTGCCATCAGGCCCCACGAGCAGTACTTC
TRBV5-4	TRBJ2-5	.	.	CASSLDRDGTQYF	TGTGCCAGCAGCTTGGATAGGGATGGGACCCAGTACTTC
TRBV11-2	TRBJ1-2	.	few	CASSLVRAYGYTF	TGTGCCAGCAGCTTAGTCAGGGCTTATGGCTACACCTTC
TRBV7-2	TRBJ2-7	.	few	CASSLAPGHIYEQYF	TGTGCCAGCAGCTTAGCGCCGGGACATATCTACGAGCAGTACTTC
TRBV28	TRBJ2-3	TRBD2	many	CASSPRGLGRIDTQYF	TGTGCCAGCAGTCCCCGCGGACTAGGTCGGATAGATACGCAGTATTTT
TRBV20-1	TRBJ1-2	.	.	CSARERTPYGYTF	TGCAGTGCTAGAGAGAGGACCCCTTATGGCTACACCTTC
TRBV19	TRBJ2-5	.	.	CASSKGTLRQVGQTQYF	TGTGCCAGTAGTAAGGGGACTTTGCGGCAGGTTGGGCAGACCCAGTACTTC
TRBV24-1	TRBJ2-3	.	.	CATRGGFTDTQYF	TGTGCCACCAGGGGGGGATTCACAGATACGCAGTATTTT
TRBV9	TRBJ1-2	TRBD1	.	CASSPRGTGVYGYTF	TGTGCCAGCAGCCCCCGGGGGACAGGGGTCTATGGCTACACCTTC
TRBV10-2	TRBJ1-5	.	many	CASSEGQRNQPQHF	TGCGCCAGCAGCGAGGGGCAAAGAAATCAGCCCCAGCATTTT
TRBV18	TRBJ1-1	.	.	CASSPGWGYGTEAFF	TGTGCCAGCTCACCGGGTTGGGGGTACGGCACTGAAGCTTTCTTT
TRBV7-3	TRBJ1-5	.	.	CASSLTGGNQPQHF	TGTGCCAGCAGCTTAACGGGGGGGAATCAGCCCCAGCATTTT
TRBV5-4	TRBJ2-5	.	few	CASSLGPYQETQYF	TGTGCCAGCAGCCTAGGACCGTACCAAGAGACCCAGTACTTC
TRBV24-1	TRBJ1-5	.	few	CATSGTNNQPQHF	TGTGCCACCAGCGGGACGAATAATCAGCCCCAGCATTTT
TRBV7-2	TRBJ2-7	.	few	CASSPARVSYEQYF	TGTGCCAGCAGCCCGGCGCGGGTCTCCTACGAGCAGTACTTC
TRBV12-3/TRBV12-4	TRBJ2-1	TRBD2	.	CASSIIAGGPDEQFF	TGTGCCAGCAGTATAATAGCGGGAGGGCCGGATGAGCAGTTCTTC
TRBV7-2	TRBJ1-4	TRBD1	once	CASSWDRETNEKLFF	TGTGCCAGCAGCTGGGACAGGGAAACTAATGAAAAACTGTTTTTT
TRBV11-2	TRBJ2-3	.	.	CASSYGTDTQYF	TGTGCCAGCAGCTACGGGACAGATACGCAGTATTTT